This note documents a single TCR beta chain sequence. Its antigen remains unidentified. The record originates from a study of T cell responses to AZD1222 COVID-19 vaccine. General observations from the study: Regions 160-218 and 743-854 dominated among vaccine-associated CD4 TCRs spanning spike. Spike-specific TCR breadth rose after two AZD1222 doses, and depth rose as well. Sampling that yielded the repertoires occurred only after the peak T cell response.

Only in-frame clones appear in the TCRdb table, and some are missing; sequencing was by immunoSEQ multiplex PCR. Among about 90,000 clones, 89% were seen once, and the ten largest hold roughly 5%. This clonotype originated in an adult who received the AZD1222 COVID-19 vaccine. Sequencing used peripheral blood, obtained 28 days after the second AZD1222 dose.

CDR3 in DNA: TGTGCCAGCACTCCCCGTGCGGAGTACACTGAAGCTTTCTTT. This gives the protein CASTPRAEYTEAFF. The genes are TRBV28 and TRBJ1-1; no firm D call. Trimming removed 7 bases at V and 3 bases at J, with 15 bases between. This CDR3 spans 14 amino acids. Germline values: CDR1 MDHEN, CDR2 SYDVKM.